This T cell receptor beta chain derives from a study of cytomegalovirus exposure and HLA in healthy donors. About this clone: Its antigen is not known.

Broader study findings: CMV serostatus was the sole immune exposure information available. Later analysis associated a missense DCLRE1C variant with TCR beta V- and J-gene trimming. The majority of TCR sequences were rare, yet some public TCRs appeared in many donors.

Germline V gene lookup returns CDR1 SNHLY and CDR2 FYNNEI. The V and J ends lost 7 bases and 9 bases, in that order; junction bases with no gene match: 7. CDR3 length: 14 residues. Healthy individuals who donated bone marrow served as the donors. In the PCR, 60 Vbeta and 13 Jbeta primers were used. TCRdb's table, derived via immunoSEQ multiplex PCR, lists solely in-frame clones and lacks some. Of 100,000 to 150,000 clones listed, 65% to 80% are singletons. Sequencing was carried out using PBMCs. The V call is TRBV2, the J call TRBJ2-1; TRBD1 matches 12 bases. This receptor was identified in a man in his late teens or twenties in good health and CMV-seropositive. CDR3 nucleotides: TGTGCCAGCATCCGGGACAGGGGGCTGAGTGAGCAGTTCTTC. Its protein product is CASIRDRGLSEQFF.